Below are 30 T cell receptor beta chains sequenced from a single sample in a study of blood T cell repertoires in COVID-19. Produced via immunoSEQ multiplex PCR; TCRdb's table is partial and in-frame only. The repertoire consists of about 370,000 clones, with about 90% occurring once and the leading ten covering around 3%. Material: peripheral blood. These receptors were obtained from a woman aged 25 to 39 with COVID-19, enrolled during active disease.

The rearrangement joins TRBV6-5 to TRBJ2-7; 7 nucleotides line up with TRBD2. Trimming took 5 bases from V and 3 from J; bases not matched to a gene: 1. The CDR3 has 12 residues. The germline gives CDR1 MNHEY, CDR2 SVGAGI. The CDR3 is CASSLADYEQYF. DNA of the CDR3: TGTGCCAGCAGTCTAGCGGACTACGAGCAGTACTTC.

The rearrangement uses TRBV6-2 or TRBV6-3 and TRBJ2-1; TRBD1 agrees at 7 bases. Trimming cost V 5 bases and J 2 bases; bases outside gene matches: 9. This CDR3 has 16 amino acids. CDR1 MNHEY and CDR2 SVGEGT come from the germline V gene. The CDR3 reads CASSNLQGPTYNEQFF. The CDR3 DNA follows: TGTGCCAGCAGTAACTTACAGGGGCCAACCTACAATGAGCAGTTCTTC.

The J gene is TRBJ1-2, the V gene TRBV25-1; D ambiguous. V was cut by 6 bases and J by 8 bases, with 16 bases left in between. The germline gives CDR1 MGHDK, CDR2 SYGVNS. This CDR3 region has 13 residues. CDR3 coding DNA: TGTGCCAGCAGGCTAGAAGGTATGAGGGGCTACACCTTC. Encoded protein: CASRLEGMRGYTF.

The chain recombines TRBV27 with TRBJ1-2; 9 bases line up with TRBD1. The length of the CDR3 is 14 residues. Germline assignment: CDR1 MNHEY and CDR2 SMNVEV (reference sequence). The junction had 8 bases not matched to a gene; V was cut back by 5 bases and J by 7 bases. Written as DNA, the CDR3 is TGTGCCAGCAGTATCACCGGGACAGGGAGTGGCTACACCTTC. Its protein is CASSITGTGSGYTF.

The genes are TRBV9 and TRBJ2-1; a weak D match, TRBD2 (6 bases). This CDR3 region has 17 residues. Trimming took off 0 bases at V and 0 bases at J, with 13 bases between the two ends. Germline values: CDR1 SGDLS, CDR2 YYNGEE. The CDR3 reads CASSVARDSYSYNEQFF. The CDR3 bases are TGTGCCAGCAGCGTAGCCCGGGACTCGTACTCCTACAATGAGCAGTTCTTC.

Here the CDR3 DNA reads TGTGCCAGCACCCCGACGTGGGGCCGTAGGGAGACCCAGTACTTC. It encodes CASTPTWGRRETQYF. V gene TRBV11-2 combines with J gene TRBJ2-5; D might be TRBD1 (5 bases). Germline values: CDR1 SGHAT, CDR2 FQNNGV. Trimming stripped 7 bases from V and 5 bases from J, with 20 bases between. CDR3 size: 15 residues.

V usage is TRBV2 and J usage is TRBJ2-7; 7 positions agree with TRBD1. J lost 2 bases, V lost 5 bases, and 3 bases had no gene match. The germline gives CDR1 SNHLY, CDR2 FYNNEI. The CDR3 runs to 13 residues. CDR3 sequence reads: CASSYRGPYEQYF. DNA for the CDR3: TGTGCCAGCAGTTATAGGGGGCCCTACGAGCAGTACTTC.

This chain uses TRBV7-9 with TRBJ1-2, with D perhaps TRBD1 (5 bases). V shed 5 bases and J shed 0 bases, with 13 bases lying between them. This CDR3 is 15 amino acids long. The germline CDR1 and CDR2 sequences are SEHNR and FQNEAQ (reference sequence). CDR3 bases: TGTGCCAGCAGCCGGGGCGGGGTCGCTAACTATGGCTACACCTTC. It yields the protein CASSRGGVANYGYTF.

In DNA, the CDR3 is TGTGCCAGTAGTATAGATGCACGGGTGAGCTCCTACAATGAGCAGTTCTTC. Translation gives CASSIDARVSSYNEQFF. V is TRBV19 and J is TRBJ2-1; unclear D gene. The CDR3 extends over 17 amino acids. Trimming removed 0 bases at V and 0 bases at J, with 12 bases between. Germline CDR1 LNHDA, CDR2 SQIVND (reference sequence).

A single count supports this clone. This chain links TRBV6-4 with TRBJ1-1; TRBD1 might be the D (6 bases). Per the germline V gene, CDR1 is MRHNA and CDR2 is SNTAGT. The CDR3 totals 14 residues. V lost 3 bases and J 6 bases, leaving 14 bases between the germline ends. CDR3: CASSEGGAKSEAFF. The CDR3 DNA reads TGTGCCAGCAGTGAGGGGGGGGCGAAGTCTGAAGCTTTCTTT.

The V gene is TRBV6-5, the J gene TRBJ2-3, with 7 bases identical to TRBD1. Germline values: CDR1 MNHEY, CDR2 SVGAGI. J was trimmed by 5 bases and V by 6 bases; bases with no gene match: 11. The CDR3 is 15 residues long. In DNA form, the CDR3 reads TGTGCCAGCAGCCGGGCCCCGACAGGGAGAGATACGCAGTATTTT. It is translated as CASSRAPTGRDTQYF.

CDR3 residues: CASGLVRLGDRDTGELFF. The CDR3 DNA reads TGTGCTAGTGGTTTGGTACGATTAGGGGACAGAGATACCGGGGAGCTGTTTTTT. This chain joins TRBV12-5 and TRBJ2-2; 7 bases line up with TRBD1. The germline V gene has CDR1 LGHNT and CDR2 FRNRAP. The CDR3 loop spans 18 amino acids. Losses at the gene ends were 0 bases for V and 5 bases for J; bases not matched to a gene: 12.

The J gene is TRBJ2-5, the V gene TRBV5-1, with 9 bases lining up with TRBD1. Germline V lookup: CDR1 SGHRS, CDR2 YFSETQ. The CDR3 sequence is 15 residues long. J gave up 4 bases and V 4 bases, and 8 bases lay outside the gene matches. Written as DNA, the CDR3 is TGCGCCAGCAGCCCGGACAGGGGTGGGTTAGAGACCCAGTACTTC. Translating it yields CASSPDRGGLETQYF.

The CDR3, as DNA: TGTGCCAGCAGCTCGCGCGGCGGACTAGTGTGGCTTAGAGATACGCAGTATTTT. The encoded protein is CASSSRGGLVWLRDTQYF. V is TRBV11-2 and J is TRBJ2-3, with 7 bases matching TRBD2. V was pared by 4 bases and J by 5 bases, with 18 bases of the junction left unmatched. Germline V lookup: CDR1 SGHAT, CDR2 FQNNGV. The CDR3 length is 18 residues.

The chain couples TRBV6-5 to TRBJ2-1, with D perhaps TRBD2 (6 bases). The V gene's germline CDR1 is MNHEY and CDR2 SVGAGI. The CDR3 is 11 residues long. V was shortened by 11 bases and J by 10 bases, with 15 bases between the two germline ends. The CDR3 region is CASAGGREQFF. CDR3 coding DNA: TGTGCCTCAGCCGGAGGGCGGGAGCAGTTCTTC.

V and J are TRBV7-9 and TRBJ1-2, with unresolved D. Trimming took 5 bases from V and 5 from J, leaving 9 bases between them. The CDR3 is 12 amino acids. The germline V gene encodes CDR1 SEHNR and CDR2 FQNEAQ (reference sequence). The CDR3 sequence: CASSPLAYGYTF. In DNA form, the CDR3 reads TGTGCCAGCAGCCCCCTAGCGTATGGCTACACCTTC.

The chain couples TRBV12-3 or TRBV12-4 to TRBJ1-3, with 8 bases fitting TRBD1. The CDR3 loop spans 13 amino acids. V lost 7 bases and J lost 2; bases outside the gene matches: 1. The DNA for the CDR3 is TGTGCCAGCACGACAGGGGCTGGAAACACCATATATTTT. It translates to CASTTGAGNTIYF.

V gene TRBV6-6 combines with J gene TRBJ1-2; TRBD1 aligns across 7 bases. Unmatched junction bases numbered 6, after V lost 7 bases and J lost 1 base. The CDR3 covers 14 residues. Per the germline V gene, CDR1 is MNHNY and CDR2 is SVGAGI (reference sequence). The CDR3 sequence: CASMRDSDNYGYTF. The CDR3 DNA reads as TGTGCCAGCATGCGGGACAGTGATAACTATGGCTACACCTTC.

V and J are TRBV5-6 and TRBJ1-1, with D hard to call. Trimming took 3 bases from V and 3 from J, leaving 9 bases between them. This CDR3 has 13 residues. CDR1 SGHDT and CDR2 YYEEEE come from the germline V gene. CDR3 in DNA: TGTGCCAGCAGCTCCGCAGTATACACTGAAGCTTTCTTT. This translates into CASSSAVYTEAFF.

The CDR3: CASSQDAFGTSGRNPSTDTQYF. Here the CDR3 DNA reads TGCGCCAGCAGCCAAGACGCCTTCGGGACTAGCGGGCGAAACCCTAGCACAGATACGCAGTATTTT. The rearrangement joins TRBV4-1 to TRBJ2-3; TRBD2 aligns across 12 bases. Per the germline V gene, CDR1 is MGHRA and CDR2 is YSYEKL. The CDR3 is made up of 22 amino acids. J gave up 0 bases and V 0 bases, and 16 bases lay outside the gene matches.

Remarks on this clone: Compared with germline, one end of the junction differs, possibly owing to a read error. The CDR3 nucleotides are TGTGCTAGCAGCTTAGGGCTAGCGGGAGTTAATGAGCAGTTCTTC. The encoded protein is CASSLGLAGVNEQFF. The V call is TRBV7-7, the J call TRBJ2-1; TRBD2 matches 10 bases. This CDR3 spans 15 amino acids. The germline gives CDR1 SSHAT, CDR2 FNYEAQ (reference sequence).

This sequence joins TRBV20-1 and TRBJ2-1, with TRBD1 as a possible D gene (5 bases). V gave up 3 bases and J gave up 8 bases, with 11 bases separating them. The CDR3 is 12 amino acids. Per germline, CDR1 DFQATT and CDR2 SNEGSKA (reference sequence). The CDR3 here is CSASWRRDEQFF. The CDR3 coding sequence is TGCAGTGCTAGTTGGCGCAGGGATGAGCAGTTCTTC.

The chain is built from TRBV19 and TRBJ1-3, with D uncertain. Germline CDR1 is LNHDA and CDR2 is SQIVND (reference sequence). The CDR3 is made up of 14 amino acids. The V end lost 7 bases, the J end lost 8 bases, and 18 bases lay between the germline ends. CDR3 sequence reads: CASIDGGSRDTIYF. Written as DNA, the CDR3 is TGTGCCAGTATCGACGGAGGTAGTCGGGACACCATATATTTT. Supplemented by reference TRBV19 and TRBJ1-3, the full variable domain reads DGGITQSPKYLFRKEGQNVTLSCEQNLNHDAMYWYRQDPGQGLRLIYYSQIVNDFQKGDIAEGYSVSREKKESFPLTVTSAQKNPTAFYLCASIDGGSRDTIYFGEGSWLTVV.

The V gene is TRBV5-1, the J gene TRBJ2-1; D is unclear. This CDR3 has 15 residues. Per the germline V gene, CDR1 is SGHRS and CDR2 is YFSETQ. Trimming cost V 0 bases and J 9 bases, with 16 bases left between them. The CDR3 nucleotides read TGCGCCAGCAGCTTGGTACCGGAGTTGGAGATTGAGCAGTTCTTC. Its protein is CASSLVPELEIEQFF.

The chain carries TRBV7-6 and TRBJ2-3, with TRBD2 identical over 8 bases. Trimming at V came to 1 base and at J to 2 bases, leaving 5 bases not matched to a gene. The CDR3 spans 16 residues. Germline lookup yields CDR1 SGHVS and CDR2 FNYEAQ. In DNA form, the CDR3 reads TGTGCCAGCAGCTTAGTGGGCGGGGGGCACACAGATACGCAGTATTTT. Encoded protein: CASSLVGGGHTDTQYF.

The chain combines TRBV11-2 with TRBJ2-7; 7 nucleotides align to TRBD2. The V segment lost 7 bases and the J segment 0 bases; nucleotides outside the gene matches: 3. Germline V lookup: CDR1 SGHAT, CDR2 FQNNGV. This CDR3 contains 13 residues. CDR3 bases: TGTGCCAGCAATCGGGACTACTCCTACGAGCAGTACTTC. It yields the protein CASNRDYSYEQYF.

In this sample, this clone turned up a few times. CDR3 in amino acids: CASSSRGDNEKLFF. The DNA for the CDR3 is TGCGCCAGCAGCTCCAGGGGGGATAATGAAAAACTGTTTTTT. This chain uses TRBV5-1 with TRBJ1-4; TRBD1 matches 7 bases. Germline trimming cut 3 bases from V and 4 bases from J; bases unmatched to any gene: 3. CDR1 and CDR2 (germline): SGHRS, YFSETQ. This CDR3 has 14 residues.

The gene calls are TRBV2 and TRBJ1-2; tentatively, D is TRBD1 (6 bases). CDR3 size: 13 residues. Germline CDR1 and CDR2: SNHLY and FYNNEI. Trimming took off 4 bases at V and 6 bases at J, with 12 bases between the two ends. The CDR3 sequence: CASSGTGRNGYTF. The CDR3 nucleotides are TGTGCCAGCAGTGGCACAGGGCGGAATGGCTACACCTTC.

This clone was picked up one time. The chain is built from TRBV4-3 and TRBJ2-2, with 8 bases that match TRBD1. This CDR3 comprises 20 residues. Germline-derived CDR1 and CDR2 are LGHNA and YSLEER. Losses at the gene ends were 0 bases for V and 3 bases for J; bases not matched to a gene: 15. The CDR3 protein is CASSQEGRGETGDHTGELFF. CDR3 bases: TGCGCCAGCAGCCAAGAGGGAAGGGGAGAGACAGGGGATCACACCGGGGAGCTGTTTTTT.

This sequence joins TRBV6-1 and TRBJ2-5; TRBD1 matches 9 bases. The germline V gene has CDR1 MNHNS and CDR2 SASEGT. V lost 4 bases, J lost 0 bases, and 18 bases stayed unmatched. There are 20 residues in the CDR3. CDR3: CASSASGGIPGQGYQETQYF. The CDR3 nucleotides read TGTGCCAGCAGTGCTTCCGGTGGGATTCCGGGACAGGGATACCAAGAGACCCAGTACTTC.